These T cell receptor beta chains were read from a single sample in a study of shared clonotypes between healthy human individuals. The protocol was immunoSEQ multiplex PCR, while the TCRdb copy is restricted to in-frame clones and leaves out a portion. The sample carries roughly 700,000 clones, under 80% recorded once. The material sequenced was memory CD4+ T cells sorted from blood. These receptors all come from a woman in her thirties in good health. The CDR3 runs from the conserved cysteine through the conserved F or W. Each record gives: V gene, D gene, J gene, clone size, CDR3 DNA, CDR3 protein. A D gene is named only where the DNA matches it firmly. Size is stated for part of the rows, as once, few or many counts, or as a class when the clone is expanded.

TRBV10-3,TRBD1,TRBJ2-3,NA,TGTGCCATCAGTGAGTCGAGGACAGGGAGGAGCACAGATACGCAGTATTTT,CAISESRTGRSTDTQYF
TRBV29-1,NA,TRBJ1-1,NA,TGCAGCGTTGTGGGGGCGGCAGCGAACACTGAAGCTTTCTTT,CSVVGAAANTEAFF
TRBV25-1,NA,TRBJ2-1,NA,TGTGCCAGCAGTGGCTACTACAATGAGCAGTTCTTC,CASSGYYNEQFF
TRBV25-1,NA,TRBJ2-1,NA,TGTGCCAGCAGTGACCCGAGCTCCTACAATGAGCAGTTCTTC,CASSDPSSYNEQFF
TRBV28,NA,TRBJ2-1,NA,TGTGCCAGCAGACTCTTACCGGGACACAATGAGCAGTTCTTC,CASRLLPGHNEQFF
TRBV7-6,NA,TRBJ1-5,few,TGTGCCAGCAGCTTAGAATTGGATCAGCCCCAGCATTTT,CASSLELDQPQHF
TRBV6-4,TRBD2,TRBJ2-1,NA,TGTGCCAGCAGCGCCTCTAGCGGGAGCTACAATGAGCAGTTCTTC,CASSASSGSYNEQFF
TRBV28,TRBD2,TRBJ2-1,once,TGTGCCAGCAGTATAATACTAGCGGGAGGGAACAATGAGCAGTTCTTC,CASSIILAGGNNEQFF
TRBV20-1,NA,TRBJ2-7,NA,TGCAGTGCGGGACTCGTCTACGAGCAGTACTTC,CSAGLVYEQYF
TRBV7-2,NA,TRBJ2-3,few,TGTGCCAGCAGCTTAGTCGCCCGCCGAGATACGCAGTATTTT,CASSLVARRDTQYF
TRBV5-1,NA,TRBJ1-3,NA,TGCGCCAGCAGCTTGGCACCGGGGGCGACTGGAAACACCATATATTTT,CASSLAPGATGNTIYF
TRBV7-9,NA,TRBJ1-5,once,TGTGCCAGCAGGCCCGACCGAAGCAATCAGCCCCAGCATTTT,CASRPDRSNQPQHF
TRBV7-8,TRBD1,TRBJ1-4,NA,TGTGCCAGCAGCTTGCATACAGGGGTACTGTTTTTT,CASSLHTGVLFF
TRBV5-4,TRBD1,TRBJ2-3,few,TGTGCCAGCAGCGGAGGAGTACGGACAGGGAGAGGTACGCAGTATTTT,CASSGGVRTGRGTQYF
TRBV6-5,NA,TRBJ2-1,few,TGTGCCAGCAGTCGCGACGGGAACTCCTACAATGAGCAGTTCTTC,CASSRDGNSYNEQFF
TRBV25-1,NA,TRBJ2-7,NA,TGTGCCAGCAGTAACCCGTCGGGGGCTGGGAAGGGGGTAGGGGAGCAGTACTTC,CASSNPSGAGKGVGEQYF
TRBV10-1,TRBD2,TRBJ2-1,few,TGCGCCAGCAGTGTACAGCGGGGCCCCCATGAGCAGTTCTTC,CASSVQRGPHEQFF
TRBV7-2,NA,TRBJ1-2,many,TGTGCCAGCAGCTCCCCCCGAGGAATTAACTATGGCTACACCTTC,CASSSPRGINYGYTF
TRBV28,NA,TRBJ1-4,NA,TGTGCCAGCAGTAGGTCCGGGGTGGGTGAAAAACTGTTTTTT,CASSRSGVGEKLFF
TRBV5-6,NA,TRBJ1-2,few,TGTGCCAGCAGCTTGGGTGACTCAAGCTTTAACTATGGCTACACCTTC,CASSLGDSSFNYGYTF
TRBV7-9,TRBD2,TRBJ2-7,NA,TGTGCCAGTCAGACTGCGGGGGCCTACGAGCAGTACTTC,CASQTAGAYEQYF
TRBV5-4,TRBD1,TRBJ2-7,NA,TGTGCCAGCAGTTCGGCCGGGACAGGGGAGATATTC,CASSSAGTGEIF
TRBV5-4,NA,TRBJ1-1,NA,TGTGCCAGCAGCCCCCCGGGACAAGCCACTGAAGCTTTCTTT,CASSPPGQATEAFF
TRBV5-3,TRBD1,TRBJ2-7,NA,TGTGCCAGCAGCCTAACAGGGGGCCGGTCCTACGAGCAGTACTTC,CASSLTGGRSYEQYF
TRBV6-1,NA,TRBJ2-7,NA,TGTGCCAGCAGTGAACCGGGAACGACCTCCTACGAGCAGTACTTC,CASSEPGTTSYEQYF
TRBV7-6,TRBD1,TRBJ1-1,NA,TGTGCCAGCAGCTCTATGGCGGGACAGATGAACACTGAAGCTTTCTTT,CASSSMAGQMNTEAFF
TRBV5-4,NA,TRBJ1-1,NA,TGTGCCAGCAGCTCGGCGACGGGGGAAGCTTTCTTT,CASSSATGEAFF
TRBV28,NA,TRBJ2-5,NA,TGTGCCAGCAGTTTGCATAGTGAGAAAGAGACCCAGTACTTC,CASSLHSEKETQYF
TRBV6-5,NA,TRBJ1-1,NA,TGTGCCAGCAGTTACTCGTCAGGAAGAATGAACACTGAAGCTTTCTTT,CASSYSSGRMNTEAFF
TRBV4-2,NA,TRBJ1-4,NA,TGTGCCAGTCACAGGAATAATGAAAAACTGTTTTTT,CASHRNNEKLFF
TRBV4-1,TRBD1,TRBJ2-7,NA,TGCGCCAGCAGCCAATCCCCGGGACAGTTGGTCTACGAGCAGTACTTC,CASSQSPGQLVYEQYF
TRBV5-1,TRBD2,TRBJ2-2,NA,TGCGCCAGCAGCCCCGAAATCCTAGCGGGAGGGAGCGGGGAGCTGTTTTTT,CASSPEILAGGSGELFF
TRBV28,NA,TRBJ1-5,NA,TGTGCCAGCAGTGCCCCCCCAGGCAATCAGCCCCAGCATTTT,CASSAPPGNQPQHF
TRBV4-1,NA,TRBJ2-3,NA,TGCGCCAGCAGCCAAGATTTTCTTACGACTAGACCAGATACGCAGTATTTT,CASSQDFLTTRPDTQYF